The 8 T cell receptor beta chains below all came from one sample that was sequenced in a study of shared clonotypes between healthy human individuals. The method was immunoSEQ multiplex PCR; TCRdb's version includes in-frame clones alone and lacks a portion of them. The sample records about a million clones, roughly 77% being singletons. The sample consisted of memory CD4+ T cells from PBMCs. Subset of the sample: CD45RA-negative fraction. Source of these receptors: a man aged 18 to 30 in good health. Some clones in this sample may be carry-over from other donors' samples.

This clone showed up just once. The chain couples TRBV5-6 to TRBJ2-4; D gene unclear. Trimming stripped 0 bases from V and 6 bases from J, with 10 bases between. The CDR3 runs to 14 residues. Germline V gene lookup returns CDR1 SGHDT and CDR2 YYEEEE. CDR3 in DNA: TGTGCCAGCAGCTTGGGAGGTTCGATAAACATTCAGTACTTC. Its protein product is CASSLGGSINIQYF.

The rearrangement joins TRBV2 to TRBJ2-2, with D perhaps matching TRBD1 (6 bases). The germline CDR1 and CDR2 sequences are SNHLY and FYNNEI. Trimming removed 8 bases at V and 5 bases at J, with 12 bases between. The CDR3 runs 13 residues. CDR3 protein: CASGQGFTGELFF. The CDR3 nucleotides are TGTGCCAGCGGCCAGGGGTTTACCGGGGAGCTGTTTTTT.

The genes are TRBV19 and TRBJ1-2, with D unresolved. The length of the CDR3 is 14 residues. The germline gives CDR1 LNHDA, CDR2 SQIVND (reference sequence). V was pared by 3 bases and J by 9 bases, with 17 bases between. CDR3 sequence (DNA): TGTGCCAGTAGTATGGAGGGCGGCTTGACTCGCTACACCTTC. It specifies CASSMEGGLTRYTF.

This clone was recorded a few times. The chain combines TRBV6-1 with TRBJ1-4; 9 positions match TRBD1. The CDR3 spans 16 residues. Germline lookup yields CDR1 MNHNS and CDR2 SASEGT. The J segment lost 5 bases and the V segment lost 4 bases, leaving 8 bases of the junction unmatched. CDR3 in amino acids: CASSAQGARWNEKLFF. In nucleotides, the CDR3 is TGTGCCAGCAGTGCACAGGGGGCTCGTTGGAATGAAAAACTGTTTTTT.

V gene TRBV19 combines with J gene TRBJ1-2, with TRBD1 identical over 8 bases. V lost 5 bases to trimming and J lost 8 bases; unmatched junction nucleotides: 10. Germline-derived CDR1 and CDR2 are LNHDA and SQIVND (reference sequence). The CDR3 is made up of 14 amino acids. The CDR3 sequence: CASSLQGGFGGYTF. The CDR3, as DNA: TGTGCCAGTAGTCTACAGGGGGGCTTTGGAGGCTACACCTTC.

The chain couples TRBV5-6 to TRBJ2-1; D ambiguous. V lost 4 bases and J 3 bases, leaving 8 bases between the germline ends. CDR3 length: 13 residues. From germline, CDR1 is SGHDT and CDR2 YYEEEE. CDR3 sequence (DNA): TGTGCCAGCAGCGCGTACGGCTACAATGAGCAGTTCTTC. This encodes CASSAYGYNEQFF.

The chain employs TRBV11-3 and TRBJ2-7; D is unresolved. Germline lookup yields CDR1 SGHNT and CDR2 YENEEA. This CDR3 is 11 amino acids long. V was pared by 7 bases and J by 6 bases, with 10 bases between. The CDR3 protein is CASKVEVEQYF. The CDR3 DNA sequence: TGTGCCAGCAAGGTTGAGGTCGAGCAGTACTTC.

This clone was seen a few times. The chain employs TRBV28 and TRBJ1-2, with D uncertain. Per germline, CDR1 MDHEN and CDR2 SYDVKM. Trimming took 5 bases from V and 4 from J, leaving 8 bases between them. The CDR3 contains 12 residues. The CDR3 DNA is TGTGCCAGCAGTACGGAAGGCTATGGCTACACCTTC. Protein product: CASSTEGYGYTF.